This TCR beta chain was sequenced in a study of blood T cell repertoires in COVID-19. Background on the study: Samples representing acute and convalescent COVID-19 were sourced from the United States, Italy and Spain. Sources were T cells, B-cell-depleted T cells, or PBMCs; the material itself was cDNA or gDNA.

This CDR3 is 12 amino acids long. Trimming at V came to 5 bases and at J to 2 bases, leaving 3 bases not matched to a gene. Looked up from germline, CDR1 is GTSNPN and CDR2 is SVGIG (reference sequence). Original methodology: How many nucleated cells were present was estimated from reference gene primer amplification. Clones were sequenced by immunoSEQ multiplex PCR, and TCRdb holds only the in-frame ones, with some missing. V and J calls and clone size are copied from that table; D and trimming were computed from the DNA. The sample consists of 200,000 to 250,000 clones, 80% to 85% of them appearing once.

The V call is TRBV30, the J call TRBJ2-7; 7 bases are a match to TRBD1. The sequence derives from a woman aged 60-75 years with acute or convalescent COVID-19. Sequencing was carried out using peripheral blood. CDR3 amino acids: CAWGQAPYEQYF. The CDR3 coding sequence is TGTGCCTGGGGACAGGCCCCCTACGAGCAGTACTTC.